The clone carrying this T cell receptor beta chain turned up a few times. Its antigen is undetermined. Sequenced by immunoSEQ multiplex PCR; TCRdb stores in-frame clones only, minus some. The profile covers roughly 12,000 clones, with 60% to 80% appearing a single time and 8.5% to 9.5% taken by the ten largest. V was cut by 0 bases and J by 2 bases, with 8 bases left in between. Germline CDR1 and CDR2: GTSNPN and SVGIG (reference sequence). The CDR3 extends over 14 amino acids. These data are taken from a study of CD4+ T cells in melanoma. General study points: Diverse differentiation states were reported for melanoma neoantigen-specific CD4+ T cells. CD8+ T cell, macrophage and B cell function reportedly correlated with neoantigen-specific CD4+ T cells.

This TCR derives from a human donor with melanoma. Sequenced sample: cells from a culture (not recorded whether cultured in vitro). The V gene is TRBV30, the J gene TRBJ1-5, with D unclear. In DNA form, the CDR3 reads TGTGCCTGGAGTGTAACCAAGGGCAATCAGCCCCAGCATTTT. This gives the protein CAWSVTKGNQPQHF.